This T cell receptor beta chain was profiled in a study of Graves' ophthalmopathy and Graves' hyperthyroidism (dated by TCRdb to the late 2010s). Turning to the overall study: Peripheral blood was collected at initial diagnosis, before any treatment. After sampling, hyperthyroidism patients received methimazole starting at 30 mg daily, and ophthalmopathy patients received high-dose intravenous methylprednisolone. In roughly 6 hyperthyroidism patients, T-cell repertoires of thyroid tissue and blood were compared. A discovery set of 100 patients (around 45 ophthalmopathy, 57 stable hyperthyroidism) was enrolled to explore V-J signatures distinguishing ophthalmopathy from hyperthyroidism. The independent validation cohort included approximately 19 hyperthyroidism patients plus 17 patients who later progressed from hyperthyroidism to ophthalmopathy. In total, 120 to 150 blood samples were TCR-sequenced: some 43 ophthalmopathy, some 75 hyperthyroidism and 17 hyperthyroidism-to-ophthalmopathy patients. The study used signatures of the TCR beta repertoire to tell Graves' ophthalmopathy apart from Graves' hyperthyroidism and to predict which patients would progress to ophthalmopathy. The paper as a whole reports these results and caveats: In cross-validation, the 13-signature model distinguished ophthalmopathy from stable hyperthyroidism with 85% to 90% sensitivity and around 81% specificity, and in the test set the corresponding values were roughly 80% and 76%. Most of the expanded thyroid clonotypes with a frequency above 0.001 were also detected in blood, and it was suggested that the thyroid immune response may be reflected by blood repertoires. In validation, the model predicted ophthalmopathy progression with more than 55% sensitivity and around 72% specificity; more than ten predicted patients were CT-confirmed with GO in a median of around 6 months. No statistical method was used to predetermine the sample size, and group allocation was not hidden from the investigators.

Turning to this clonotype: Its antigen remains undetermined. Per-base qualities were not stored, and no clone one base away is much larger.

The ophthalmopathy patients had moderately to severely active disease, with a Clinical Activity Score of 3 or higher, a NOSPECS grade of 4 or higher, and a disease duration of less than 3 months. Anyone with other autoimmune diseases, uncontrolled infections, pregnancy or lactation was excluded from the study. Clinical symptoms, serum thyroxine, TRAb, thyroid ultrasound and orbital computed tomography were used for diagnosis. Ficoll-Paque density gradient centrifugation was used to isolate PBMCs from about 9 ml of fresh peripheral blood. Total RNA was extracted with Trizol reagent and quality-checked on an Agilent 2100 Bioanalyzer. TCR beta CDR3 regions were amplified from RNA transcripts for repertoire sequencing. HTBI primers and the Qiagen OneStep RT-PCR kit were used in a first-round RT-PCR, which was followed by a second-round multiplex PCR, size selection and purification. Libraries were sequenced paired-end with 100 bp reads on an Illumina HiSeq2000. The paper's processing steps were these. SOAPnuke was used to process the reads, throwing out any read that had adapters, had uncalled bases, had a mean Phred below 15, or lacked an exact constant-primer or identifier match. COPE v1.2.5 was used to merge the high-quality paired reads. Each unique nucleotide sequence was defined as a clonotype, and clonotypes were aligned to IMGT TRB V, D and J references with MiTCR v1.1. The analysis was limited to V-J combinations with a frequency above 0.0001, which together covered 99.2% of the repertoires. For each V-J combination, a TCR clonal expansion and chaos score was defined as the ratio of F50 clonal expansion to chaos observed in the TCRdist matrix. Welch's t-statistics and random forest were used to reduce the features to 10 to 15 V-J combinations, which were then used as input to a naive Bayes classifier. The Morisita-Horn index was used to measure how similar the thyroid and blood repertoires were. The public sequencing data were trimmed at Q25 with fastp and processed into clonotypes with MiXCR by TCRdb, which kept only in-frame beta chains. When rows share a CDR3 protein, they turn into one entry using the most common DNA and genes. None of the V and J calls come from the authors' own analysis; TCRdb made them. The sample includes about 240,000 distinct CDR3 sequences, with 45% observed a single time. In total, the top ten clones hold roughly 50% of the sample.

Its CDR3 holds 10 amino acids, cysteine through phenylalanine. The entry retains the CDR3 DNA only, 30 bases that are in frame from base 1. In the germline V gene, CDR1 corresponds to SQVTM and CDR2 to ANQGSEA. The junction carries 6 bases between V and J, which are trimmed by 4 bases and 6 bases respectively. The chain is assembled from TRBV29-1 and TRBJ1-2, with the D gene too uncertain to name. The specimen sequenced was peripheral blood. This clonotype was sampled from an adult man with Graves' ophthalmopathy. The DNA reads TGCAGCGTTGGCGACAATGGCTACACCTTC. Translated, it gives CSVGDNGYTF. Joined to the reference TRBV29-1 and TRBJ1-2 proteins, this CDR3 gives the full variable domain: SAVISQKPSRDICQRGTSLTIQCQVDSQVTMMFWYRQQPGQSLTLIATANQGSEATYESGFVIDKFPISRPNLTFSTLTVSNMSPEDSSIYLCSVGDNGYTFGSGTRLTVV.